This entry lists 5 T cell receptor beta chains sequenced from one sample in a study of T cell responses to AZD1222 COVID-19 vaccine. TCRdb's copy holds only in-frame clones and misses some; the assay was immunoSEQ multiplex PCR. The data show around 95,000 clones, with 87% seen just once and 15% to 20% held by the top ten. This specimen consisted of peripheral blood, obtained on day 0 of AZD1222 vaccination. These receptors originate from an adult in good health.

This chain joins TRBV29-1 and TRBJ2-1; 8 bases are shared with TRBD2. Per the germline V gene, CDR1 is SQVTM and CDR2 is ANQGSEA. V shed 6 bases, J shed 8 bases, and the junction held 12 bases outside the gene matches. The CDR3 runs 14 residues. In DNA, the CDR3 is TGCAGCGTGGGCAAGGGCGGGAGGTGGGATGAGCAGTTCTTC. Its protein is CSVGKGGRWDEQFF.

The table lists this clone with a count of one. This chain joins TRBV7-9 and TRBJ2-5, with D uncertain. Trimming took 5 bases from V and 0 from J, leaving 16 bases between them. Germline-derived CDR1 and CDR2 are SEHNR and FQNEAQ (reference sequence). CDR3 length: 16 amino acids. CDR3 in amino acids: CASSEYRGPYQETQYF. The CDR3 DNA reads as TGTGCCAGCAGCGAATATAGAGGACCCTACCAAGAGACCCAGTACTTC.

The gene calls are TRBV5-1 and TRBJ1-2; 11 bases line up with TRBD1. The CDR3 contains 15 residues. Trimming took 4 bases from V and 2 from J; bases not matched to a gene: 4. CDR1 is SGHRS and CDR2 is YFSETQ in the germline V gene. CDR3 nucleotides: TGCGCCAGCAGCCCGGGACAGGGGGGGAACTATGGCTACACCTTC. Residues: CASSPGQGGNYGYTF. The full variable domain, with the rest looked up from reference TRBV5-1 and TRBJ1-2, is KAGVTQTPRYLIKTRGQQVTLSCSPISGHRSVSWYQQTPGQGLQFLFEYFSETQRNKGNFPGRFSGRQFSNSRSEMNVSTLELGDSALYLCASSPGQGGNYGYTFGSGTRLTVV.

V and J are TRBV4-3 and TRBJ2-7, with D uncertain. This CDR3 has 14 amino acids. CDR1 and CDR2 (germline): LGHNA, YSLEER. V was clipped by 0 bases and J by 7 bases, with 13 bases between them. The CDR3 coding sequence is TGCGCCAGCAGCCAAGATGTAGGCAGGCCGGAGCAGTACTTC. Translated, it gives CASSQDVGRPEQYF.

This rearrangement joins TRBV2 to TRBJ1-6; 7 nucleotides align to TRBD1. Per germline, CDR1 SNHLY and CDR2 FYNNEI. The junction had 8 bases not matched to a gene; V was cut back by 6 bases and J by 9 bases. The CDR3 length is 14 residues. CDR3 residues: CASRGRQGGSPLHF. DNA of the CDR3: TGTGCCAGCAGGGGCAGACAGGGCGGTTCACCCCTCCACTTT.